This TCR beta chain was recovered during a study of blood T cell repertoires in COVID-19. Overall study context: Both acute and convalescent COVID-19 samples were obtained from the United States, Italy and Spain. PBMCs, B-cell-depleted T cells, or T cells provided the cDNA or gDNA that made up the material.

CDR1 and CDR2 (germline): LNHDA, SQIVND (reference sequence). The CDR3 spans 14 residues. Trimming left V 7 bases short and J 2 bases short, with 12 bases between. As originally analysed: Counts of nucleated cells, estimated from reference gene primer amplification, were obtained. Assay used: immunoSEQ multiplex PCR; TCRdb lists only in-frame clones, some missing. V and J calls and clone size are given by that table; D and trimming were obtained from the DNA. Of about 240,000 clones listed, around four fifths are singletons. This chain uses TRBV19 with TRBJ2-1, with D possibly matching TRBD2 (5 bases). This TCR was recovered from a woman aged 55-70 years with active or convalescent COVID-19. Sample: peripheral blood. The CDR3 is CASTSGETYNEQFF. Written as DNA, the CDR3 is TGTGCCAGTACATCTGGGGAGACCTACAATGAGCAGTTCTTC.